This TCR beta chain stems from a study of blood T cell repertoires in COVID-19. The junction had 2 bases not matched to a gene; V was cut back by 6 bases and J by 2 bases. Germline CDR1 and CDR2: MGHRA and YSYEKL. The CDR3 runs 14 residues. The table came from immunoSEQ multiplex PCR; TCRdb's copy has only in-frame clones and leaves some out. The sample gives 200,000 to 250,000 clones, about 88% of which show up once; 7.1% is in the top ten. Material: peripheral blood. This TCR was sampled from a woman in her seventies with active or convalescent COVID-19. The chain is built from TRBV4-1 and TRBJ1-3, with 9 bases aligning to TRBD1. CDR3 coding DNA: TGCGCCAGCAGATGGGACAGGGCTGGAAACACCATATATTTT. Protein sequence: CASRWDRAGNTIYF.